This TCR beta chain was captured by sequencing in a study of blood T cells in healthy people across ages. The CDR3 sequence is 15 residues long. The V end was cut by 1 base, the J end by 2 bases, with 11 bases between. Germline V gene lookup returns CDR1 SGHTA and CDR2 FQGNSA. For the second PCR, which ran for about 7 to 12 cycles, a sample-barcoded 5' primer and a J-beta primer mix were used. A template-switch adaptor with 12 random nucleotides tagged each cDNA molecule. Each CDR3 protein gets one entry after TCRdb re-called the 5' RACE reads with MiXCR. The data show almost 550,000 distinct CDR3 sequences, 24% seen once. This clonotype has at least ten counts. These data were likewise used in another study, on T cells of mothers and their children.

This rearrangement joins TRBV7-2 to TRBJ1-2; no reliable D call. Sequences were obtained from blood. This sequence was found in a boy aged 5-17 years in good health. The CDR3, as DNA: TGTGCCAGCAGCTTAGAGGCGCCAGCGAACTATGGCTACACCTTC. It specifies CASSLEAPANYGYTF.